The clone carrying this T cell receptor (beta chain) was recorded a few times. Primed by a sample-barcoded 5' primer and a J-beta primer mix, a second PCR proceeded for 7 to 11 cycles. Sequencing recovered at least 2.5 million CDR3-containing paired-end reads from each sample. TCRdb called the 5' RACE reads again in MiXCR, with one record for every CDR3 protein. Of around 940,000 distinct CDR3 sequences in the sample, just over 50% were seen once. In terms of origin and age, donors were healthy Caucasian individuals from Russia aged 6 to 90. Around 10 milliliters was the volume of peripheral blood drawn from each donor. Isolation recovered at least 7 million PBMCs from every sample. These data are taken from a study of blood T cells in healthy people across ages. The germline V and J ends were trimmed by 4 bases and 6 bases, with 20 bases remaining between them. Germline V CDR1 and CDR2: SGHKS, YYEKEE (reference sequence). The CDR3 consists of 15 residues.

The chain has TRBV5-5 and TRBJ2-7, with D unclear. The material sequenced was blood. The receptor's source is a woman between 55 and 75 years old in good health. The CDR3 sequence is CASSQTELGSREQYF. In DNA, the CDR3 is TGTGCCAGCAGCCAAACAGAGCTGGGTTCTCGCGAGCAGTACTTC.